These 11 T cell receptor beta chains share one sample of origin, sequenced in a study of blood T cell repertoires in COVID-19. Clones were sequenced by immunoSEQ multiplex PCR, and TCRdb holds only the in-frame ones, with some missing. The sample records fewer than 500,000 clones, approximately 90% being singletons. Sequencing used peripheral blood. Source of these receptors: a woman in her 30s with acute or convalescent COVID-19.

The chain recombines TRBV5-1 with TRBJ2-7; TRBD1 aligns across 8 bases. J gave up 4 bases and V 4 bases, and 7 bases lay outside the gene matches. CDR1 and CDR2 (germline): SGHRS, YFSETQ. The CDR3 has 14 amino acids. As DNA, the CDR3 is TGCGCCAGCAGCCCTGGACAGGGAGGATACGAGCAGTACTTC. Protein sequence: CASSPGQGGYEQYF.

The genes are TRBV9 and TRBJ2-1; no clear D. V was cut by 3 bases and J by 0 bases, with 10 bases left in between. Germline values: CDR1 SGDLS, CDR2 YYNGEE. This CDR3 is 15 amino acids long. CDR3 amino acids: CASSELATSYNEQFF. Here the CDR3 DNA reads TGTGCCAGCAGCGAGTTGGCAACCTCCTACAATGAGCAGTTCTTC.

The CDR3 DNA reads as TGTGCCAGCAGCTTGGCCCCGGGACTGGGGTCGGATACGCAGTATTTT. Translated, it gives CASSLAPGLGSDTQYF. The V and J genes are TRBV5-6 and TRBJ2-3; D might be TRBD2 (6 bases). CDR3 size: 16 residues. Trimming pared 0 bases from V and 6 bases from J, leaving 17 bases between. Germline V gene data show CDR1 as SGHDT and CDR2 as YYEEEE. The variable domain in full, with the rest retrieved from reference TRBV5-6 and TRBJ2-3, is DAGVTQSPTHLIKTRGQQVTLRCSPKSGHDTVSWYQQALGQGPQFIFQYYEEEERQRGNFPDRFSGHQFPNYSSELNVNALLLGDSALYLCASSLAPGLGSDTQYFGPGTRLTVL.

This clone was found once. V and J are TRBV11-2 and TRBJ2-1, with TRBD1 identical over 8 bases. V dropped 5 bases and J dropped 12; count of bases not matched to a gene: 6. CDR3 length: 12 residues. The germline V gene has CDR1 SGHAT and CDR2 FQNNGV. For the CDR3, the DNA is TGTGCCAGCAGCGTGACAGGGGAATCGCAGTTCTTC. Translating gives CASSVTGESQFF. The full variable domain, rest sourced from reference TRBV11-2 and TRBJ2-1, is EAGVAQSPRYKIIEKRQSVAFWCNPISGHATLYWYQQILGQGPKLLIQFQNNGVVDDSQLPKDRFSAERLKGVDSTLKIQPAKLEDSAVYLCASSVTGESQFFGPGTRLTVL.

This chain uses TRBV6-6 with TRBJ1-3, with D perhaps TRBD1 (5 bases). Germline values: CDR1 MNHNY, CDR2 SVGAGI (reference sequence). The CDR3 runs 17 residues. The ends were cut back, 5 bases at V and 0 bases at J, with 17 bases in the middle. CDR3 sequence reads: CASSPLHRSSSGNTIYF. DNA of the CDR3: TGTGCCAGCAGTCCTTTGCACAGGTCAAGCTCTGGAAACACCATATATTTT.

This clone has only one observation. The CDR3 DNA reads TGTGCCAGCAGGGTGACAGGGGGAGTCTCACCCCTCCACTTT. As protein: CASRVTGGVSPLHF. The chain uses TRBV6-5 and TRBJ1-6, with 9 bases aligning to TRBD1. Trimming removed 6 bases from V and 10 bases from J; junction bases left unmatched: 7. Germline CDR1 MNHEY, CDR2 SVGAGI. The CDR3 sequence is 14 residues long.

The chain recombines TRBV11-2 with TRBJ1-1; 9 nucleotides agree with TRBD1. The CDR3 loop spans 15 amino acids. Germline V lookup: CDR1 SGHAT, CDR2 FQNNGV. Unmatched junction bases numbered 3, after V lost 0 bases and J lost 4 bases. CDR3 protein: CASSLDPGQGTEAFF. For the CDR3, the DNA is TGTGCCAGCAGCTTAGACCCGGGACAGGGCACTGAAGCTTTCTTT.

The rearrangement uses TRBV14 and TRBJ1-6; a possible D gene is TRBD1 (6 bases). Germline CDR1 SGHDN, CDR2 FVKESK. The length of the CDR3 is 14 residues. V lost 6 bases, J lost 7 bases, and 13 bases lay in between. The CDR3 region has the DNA TGTGCCAGCAGGCAGGGGACCAACAATTCACCCCTCCACTTT. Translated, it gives CASRQGTNNSPLHF.

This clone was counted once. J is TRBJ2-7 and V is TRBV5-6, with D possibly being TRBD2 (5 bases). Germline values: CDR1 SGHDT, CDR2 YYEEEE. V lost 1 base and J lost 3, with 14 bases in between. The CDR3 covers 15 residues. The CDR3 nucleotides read TGTGCCAGCAGCTTGATCCGGGGTCGGAACTACGAGCAGTACTTC. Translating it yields CASSLIRGRNYEQYF. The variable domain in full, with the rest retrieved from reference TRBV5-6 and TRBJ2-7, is DAGVTQSPTHLIKTRGQQVTLRCSPKSGHDTVSWYQQALGQGPQFIFQYYEEEERQRGNFPDRFSGHQFPNYSSELNVNALLLGDSALYLCASSLIRGRNYEQYFGPGTRLTVT.

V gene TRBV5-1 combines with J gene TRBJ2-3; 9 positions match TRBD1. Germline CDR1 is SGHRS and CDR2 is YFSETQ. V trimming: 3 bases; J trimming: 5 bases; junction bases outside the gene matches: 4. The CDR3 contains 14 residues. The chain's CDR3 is CASSWTGEKDTQYF. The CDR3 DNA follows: TGCGCCAGCAGCTGGACAGGGGAGAAAGATACGCAGTATTTT.

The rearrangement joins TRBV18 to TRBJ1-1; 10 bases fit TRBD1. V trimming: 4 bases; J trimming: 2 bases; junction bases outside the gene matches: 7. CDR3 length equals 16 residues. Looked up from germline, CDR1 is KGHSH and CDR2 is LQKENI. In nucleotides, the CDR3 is TGTGCCAGCTCACGAGACAGGGGGCGTCAAAACACTGAAGCTTTCTTT. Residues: CASSRDRGRQNTEAFF.